This T cell receptor beta chain was obtained from a study of blood T cell repertoires in COVID-19. The repertoire was sequenced with immunoSEQ multiplex PCR; TCRdb's copy has only in-frame clones and lacks some. The sample has roughly 460,000 clones; 85% to 90% are singletons. This clone appeared a single time. V was trimmed by 7 bases and J by 2 bases, leaving 9 bases between them. Germline V lookup: CDR1 SQVTM, CDR2 ANQGSEA. CDR3 size: 12 residues. Input material: peripheral blood. The TCR originated in a young man with COVID-19, enrolled during active disease. J is TRBJ2-1 and V is TRBV29-1; a weak D match, TRBD2 (5 bases). CDR3 in amino acids: CSESGAYNEQFF. In nucleotides, the CDR3 is TGCAGCGAATCCGGGGCCTACAATGAGCAGTTCTTC.